The next 13 T cell receptor beta chains were all read from a single sample in a study of cytomegalovirus exposure and HLA in healthy donors. PCR primers comprised 60 Vbeta and 13 Jbeta primers. TCRdb's copy holds only in-frame clones and misses some; the assay was immunoSEQ multiplex PCR. The sample yields about 92,000 clones, around 77% seen once. Specimen: PBMCs. These receptors all come from a man in his fifties in good health and CMV-seropositive.

The V and J genes are TRBV19 and TRBJ2-3, with D perhaps matching TRBD1 (6 bases). CDR1 is LNHDA, CDR2 SQIVND, per germline (reference sequence). V was cut by 7 bases and J by 4 bases, with 12 bases left in between. The CDR3 is 13 amino acids. CDR3 residues: CASTQGIADTQYF. CDR3 nucleotide sequence: TGTGCCAGTACCCAGGGGATCGCAGATACGCAGTATTTT.

J is TRBJ1-5 and V is TRBV10-3, with D perhaps matching TRBD1 (6 bases). The CDR3 runs to 13 residues. Germline values: CDR1 ENHRY, CDR2 SYGVKD. This CDR3 is CASLGGVDQPQHF. Written as DNA, the CDR3 is TGTGCTTCCCTAGGGGGTGTCGATCAGCCCCAGCATTTT.

V is TRBV6-1 and J is TRBJ1-1, with 8 nucleotides matching TRBD1. Germline V gene lookup returns CDR1 MNHNS and CDR2 SASEGT. Trimming at V came to 2 bases and at J to 11 bases, leaving 13 bases not matched to a gene. The CDR3 contains 15 residues. Here the CDR3 reads CASSEMGQVTPGAFF. CDR3 DNA: TGTGCCAGCAGTGAAATGGGACAGGTCACTCCTGGGGCTTTCTTT.

This clone has only a few counts. This chain links TRBV9 with TRBJ2-3; TRBD2 aligns across 15 bases. The germline gives CDR1 SGDLS, CDR2 YYNGEE. This CDR3 spans 17 amino acids. The junction had 4 bases not matched to a gene; V was cut back by 3 bases and J by 2 bases. CDR3 sequence reads: CASSGGTSGGFTDTQYF. The DNA of the CDR3 is TGTGCCAGCAGCGGGGGGACTAGCGGGGGGTTCACAGATACGCAGTATTTT.

This chain uses TRBV4-2 with TRBJ2-5; 10 nucleotides line up with TRBD1. Unmatched junction bases numbered 6, after V lost 1 base and J lost 4 bases. CDR1 and CDR2 from the germline V gene are LGHNA and YNFKEQ. The CDR3 sequence is 16 residues long. Here the CDR3 DNA reads TGTGCCAGCAGCCAAGTCGGGACAGGGGAGGGAGAGACCCAGTACTTC. This encodes CASSQVGTGEGETQYF.

This sequence joins TRBV6-1 and TRBJ1-1; D is possibly TRBD1 (5 bases). This CDR3 is built from 14 residues. V dropped 1 base and J dropped 0 bases, with 6 bases sitting between them. Germline loops: CDR1 MNHNS, CDR2 SASEGT. In nucleotides, the CDR3 is TGTGCCAGCAGTGAAGGCAGGGTGAACACTGAAGCTTTCTTT. Translated, it gives CASSEGRVNTEAFF.

The chain carries TRBV18 and TRBJ2-7; possibly TRBD1 for D (7 bases). Per the germline V gene, CDR1 is KGHSH and CDR2 is LQKENI. CDR3 length: 15 residues. V lost 0 bases to trimming and J lost 4 bases, with 13 bases between them. CDR3 DNA sequence: TGTGCCAGCTCACCACCGGGGGGACAGTCTTACGAGCAGTACTTC. Translating gives CASSPPGGQSYEQYF. The variable domain in full, completed from reference TRBV18 and TRBJ2-7, reads NAGVMQNPRHLVRRRGQEARLRCSPMKGHSHVYWYRQLPEEGLKFMVYLQKENIIDESGMPKERFSAEFPKEGPSILRIQQVVRGDSAAYFCASSPPGGQSYEQYFGPGTRLTVT.

The J gene is TRBJ2-7, the V gene TRBV7-2; TRBD1 aligns across 8 bases. Per the germline V gene, CDR1 is SGHTA and CDR2 is FQGNSA. The V and J ends lost 4 bases and 6 bases, in that order; junction bases with no gene match: 5. The CDR3 sequence is 13 residues long. CDR3 residues: CASSSGQAPEQYF. CDR3 nucleotides: TGTGCCAGCAGCTCGGGACAGGCCCCCGAGCAGTACTTC. Full variable domain (missing parts from reference TRBV7-2 and TRBJ2-7): GAGVSQSPSNKVTEKGKDVELRCDPISGHTALYWYRQSLGQGLEFLIYFQGNSAPDKSGLPSDRFSAERTGGSVSTLTIQRTQQEDSAVYLCASSSGQAPEQYFGPGTRLTVT.

This clone was seen once. This rearrangement joins TRBV30 to TRBJ2-3, with TRBD1 as a possible D gene (6 bases). CDR3 length equals 16 residues. The V gene lost 2 bases and the J gene lost 0 bases, with 15 bases spanning the gap. Germline V gives CDR1 GTSNPN, CDR2 SVGIG (reference sequence). CDR3 residues: CAWSRIYRESTDTQYF. The CDR3 nucleotides are TGTGCCTGGAGTCGGATATACAGGGAAAGCACAGATACGCAGTATTTT.

The chain carries TRBV19 and TRBJ2-7; 12 bases agree with TRBD1. The CDR3 consists of 14 residues. From germline, CDR1 is LNHDA and CDR2 SQIVND (reference sequence). After removal of 5 bases from V and 5 bases from J, the junction contained 4 bases not matched to a gene. Written as DNA, the CDR3 is TGTGCCAGTAGTGGGGGACAGGGGGCCGACGAGCAGTACTTC. This codes for CASSGGQGADEQYF.

This sequence joins TRBV9 and TRBJ1-4; D is possibly TRBD1 (6 bases). Trimming shortened V by 0 bases and J by 8 bases, and 14 bases separated the two germline ends. The CDR3 spans 15 residues. Germline lookup yields CDR1 SGDLS and CDR2 YYNGEE. The CDR3 region is CASSVEAGVDEKLFF. CDR3 in DNA: TGTGCCAGCAGCGTAGAGGCAGGGGTTGACGAAAAACTGTTTTTT.

V and J are TRBV7-8 and TRBJ2-7, with 8 nucleotides matching TRBD1. The CDR3 loop spans 17 amino acids. Germline CDR1 and CDR2: SGHVS and FQNEAQ. The V gene end was trimmed by 7 bases and the J gene end by 1 base; junction bases not matched to a gene: 15. The CDR3 sequence is CASTPGGRDRPSYEQYF. The CDR3 DNA sequence: TGTGCCAGCACCCCCGGTGGCCGGGACAGGCCGTCCTACGAGCAGTACTTC.

J is TRBJ1-2 and V is TRBV19; D gene unclear. Trimming cost V 0 bases and J 4 bases, with 12 bases left between them. The CDR3 extends over 15 amino acids. Germline CDR1 is LNHDA and CDR2 is SQIVND (reference sequence). As DNA, the CDR3 is TGTGCCAGTAGTATAGACCCGGCGGCCCTCTATGGCTACACCTTC. It encodes CASSIDPAALYGYTF. The whole variable domain, filled in from reference TRBV19 and TRBJ1-2, reads DGGITQSPKYLFRKEGQNVTLSCEQNLNHDAMYWYRQDPGQGLRLIYYSQIVNDFQKGDIAEGYSVSREKKESFPLTVTSAQKNPTAFYLCASSIDPAALYGYTFGSGTRLTVV.